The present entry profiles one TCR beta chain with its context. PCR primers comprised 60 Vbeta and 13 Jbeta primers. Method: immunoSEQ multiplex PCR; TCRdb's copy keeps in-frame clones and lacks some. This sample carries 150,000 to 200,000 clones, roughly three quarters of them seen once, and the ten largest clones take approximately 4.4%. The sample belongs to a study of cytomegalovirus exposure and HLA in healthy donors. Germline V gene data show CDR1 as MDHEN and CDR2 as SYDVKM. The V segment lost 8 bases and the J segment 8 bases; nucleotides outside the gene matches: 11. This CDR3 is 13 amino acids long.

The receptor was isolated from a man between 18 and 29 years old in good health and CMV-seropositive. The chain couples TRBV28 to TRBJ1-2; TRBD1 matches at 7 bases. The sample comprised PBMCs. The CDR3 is CASCFRPGGGYTF. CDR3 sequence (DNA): TGTGCCAGCTGCTTCAGGCCAGGGGGAGGCTACACCTTC.